This T cell receptor (beta chain) is drawn from a study of shared clonotypes between healthy human individuals. Sequencing used immunoSEQ multiplex PCR; TCRdb keeps in-frame clones, though not all of them. The sample yields over a million clones, about 80% seen once. J was trimmed by 1 base and V by 4 bases; bases with no gene match: 19. The CDR3 sequence is 19 residues long. CDR1 SGHRS and CDR2 YFSETQ come from the germline V gene. Naive CD4+ cells were CD45RA-selected; the remaining cells were memory. Sequenced input: memory CD4+ T cells from PBMCs. The subset: CD45RA-negative fraction. The sequence derives from a man younger than 35 in good health. Some clones in this sample may be carry-over from other donors' samples. The chain links TRBV5-1 to TRBJ2-7; 8 bases are shared with TRBD2. CDR3 sequence (DNA): TGCGCCAGCAGCCACACGCTAGAAACTAGCGGAAGATTATCCTACGAGCAGTACTTC. This encodes CASSHTLETSGRLSYEQYF.